This T cell receptor beta chain was recovered during a study of shared clonotypes between healthy human individuals. V was cut by 0 bases and J by 3 bases, with 11 bases left in between. The V gene's germline CDR1 is SEHNR and CDR2 FQNEAQ (reference sequence). The CDR3 has 15 amino acids. Subsets obtained from CD4+ cells comprised CD45RA+ naive and CD45RA-negative memory cells. Sequenced by immunoSEQ multiplex PCR; TCRdb stores in-frame clones only, minus some. The sample lists 2.3 million or so clones, more than 85% occurring once. This sequence originates from a young man in good health. Some clones in this sample may be carry-over from other donors' samples. Sequenced input: naive CD4+ T cells from PBMCs. Subset specified: CD45RA+ positively selected. V gene TRBV7-9 combines with J gene TRBJ1-1; D is uncertain. The CDR3 DNA sequence: TGTGCCAGCAGCTTAGCGTGGGGAGAGGACACTGAAGCTTTCTTT. This sequence encodes CASSLAWGEDTEAFF.